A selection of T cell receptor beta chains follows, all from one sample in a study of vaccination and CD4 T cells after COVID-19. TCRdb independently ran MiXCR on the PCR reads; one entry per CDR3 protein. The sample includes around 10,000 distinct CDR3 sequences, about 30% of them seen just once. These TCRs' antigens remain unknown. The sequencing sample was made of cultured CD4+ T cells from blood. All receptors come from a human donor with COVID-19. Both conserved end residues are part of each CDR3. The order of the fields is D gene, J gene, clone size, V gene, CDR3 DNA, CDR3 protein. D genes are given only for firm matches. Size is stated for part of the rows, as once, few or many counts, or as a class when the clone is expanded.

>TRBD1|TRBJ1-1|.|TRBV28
TGTGCCAGCAGTTTAACCGGGACAGCCGGGGGAGCTTTCTTT
CASSLTGTAGGAFF
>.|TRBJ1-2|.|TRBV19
TGTGCCAGTAGTAGGGGGGAGGGGTGGAGTGGCTACACCTTC
CASSRGEGWSGYTF
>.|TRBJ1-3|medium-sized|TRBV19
TGTGCCAGTAGCGGACAGCTCTCCTCTGGAAACACCATATATTTT
CASSGQLSSGNTIYF
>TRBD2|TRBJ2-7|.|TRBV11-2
TGTGCCAGCAGCCGAATAGCGGGGGGTTTCTACGAGCAGTACTTC
CASSRIAGGFYEQYF
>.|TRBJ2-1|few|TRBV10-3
TGTGCCATCAGTGTTGGGGGCTCCTACAATGAGCAGTTCTTC
CAISVGGSYNEQFF
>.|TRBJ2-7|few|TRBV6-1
TGTGCCAGCATCCCGCTGGAGGGGATAAGCTCCTACGAGCAGTACTTC
CASIPLEGISSYEQYF
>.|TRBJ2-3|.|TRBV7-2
TGTGCCAGCAGCTTAGTGGGCGGGGCAGATACGCAGTATTTT
CASSLVGGADTQYF
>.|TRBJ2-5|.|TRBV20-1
TGCAGTGCTAGAGGGCGCTATCAAGAGACCCAGTACTTC
CSARGRYQETQYF
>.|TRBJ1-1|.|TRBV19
TGTGCCAGTAGTGAGGATTGGGACACTGAAGCTTTCTTT
CASSEDWDTEAFF
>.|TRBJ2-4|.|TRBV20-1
TGCAGTGCGCGTTCGGGGAATGGAGCCAAAAACATTCAGTACTTC
CSARSGNGAKNIQYF
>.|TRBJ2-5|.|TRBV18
TGTGCCAGCTCACCACTCGTAGGAGAGACCCAGTACTTC
CASSPLVGETQYF
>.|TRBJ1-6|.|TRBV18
TGTGCCAGCTCACCGGACAGAGATAATTCACCCCTCCACTTT
CASSPDRDNSPLHF
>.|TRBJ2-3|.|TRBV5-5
TGTGCCAGCAGCTTGGGAGGGTTTAGTCCAGATACGCAGTATTTT
CASSLGGFSPDTQYF